The next 25 T cell receptor beta chains were all read from a single sample in a study of T-cell memory formation after mild COVID-19. TCRdb re-called the 5' RACE reads with MiXCR, one entry per CDR3 protein. This table holds about 140,000 distinct CDR3 sequences, approximately 15% found once. Specimen: PBMCs or a T cell subset sorted from them (not recorded which). Every receptor here comes from an adult woman who had mild COVID-19 (a few samples of this study predate the infection). Cell type and time point are not known.

V and J are TRBV12-3 or TRBV12-4 and TRBJ2-2; D might be TRBD1 (5 bases). Trimming left V 5 bases short and J 6 bases short, with 22 bases between. This CDR3 has 17 amino acids. The CDR3 loop is CASSLPLGFEGAGELFF. DNA of the CDR3: TGTGCCAGCAGTCTACCCTTAGGTTTTGAAGGGGCCGGGGAGCTGTTTTTT.

This clonotype has a handful of counts. The chain combines TRBV10-3 with TRBJ2-7; tentative D call: TRBD1 (5 bases). Trimming shortened V by 6 bases and J by 5 bases, and 14 bases separated the two germline ends. Germline V gene data show CDR1 as ENHRY and CDR2 as SYGVKD. The CDR3 consists of 13 residues. CDR3 sequence reads: CAISPRVVDEQYF. Here the CDR3 DNA reads TGTGCCATCAGCCCCAGGGTGGTCGACGAGCAGTACTTC.

This chain joins TRBV9 and TRBJ2-3; a possible D gene is TRBD1 (5 bases). The CDR3 runs 15 residues. V gave up 4 bases and J gave up 0 bases, with 12 bases separating them. Germline V gene data show CDR1 as SGDLS and CDR2 as YYNGEE. CDR3 amino acids: CASSLGHTSTDTQYF. CDR3 in DNA: TGTGCCAGCAGCCTCGGACATACTAGCACAGATACGCAGTATTTT.

This clonotype was counted between two and nine times. The J gene is TRBJ2-7, the V gene TRBV12-5; D remains unclear. The V end was cut by 7 bases, the J end by 3 bases, with 10 bases between. CDR1 and CDR2 (germline): LGHNT, FRNRAP. The CDR3 is 12 amino acids. CDR3 DNA: TGTGCTAGTGCCGAGTCATACTACGAGCAGTACTTC. Residues: CASAESYYEQYF.

In its sample, this clonotype was seen a few times. As DNA, the CDR3 is TGTGCCAGCAGCTCCCGGGACAGGGGGCCGTACGAGCAGTACTTC. Translated, it gives CASSSRDRGPYEQYF. The V call is TRBV11-1, the J call TRBJ2-7; TRBD1 aligns across 12 bases. This CDR3 has 15 amino acids. In germline, CDR1 is SGHAT, CDR2 FQDESV (reference sequence). The J segment lost 4 bases and the V segment lost 4 bases, leaving 5 bases of the junction unmatched.

The sample holds a few counts of this clonotype. J is TRBJ2-7 and V is TRBV12-3 or TRBV12-4; 7 bases map to TRBD1. CDR3 size: 15 residues. Trimming removed 6 bases from V and 4 bases from J; junction bases left unmatched: 12. CDR3 coding DNA: TGTGCCAGCAGCCCTACTGACAGGGCGAGATACGAGCAGTACTTC. This encodes CASSPTDRARYEQYF.

This clonotype was picked up many times. J is TRBJ1-1 and V is TRBV27; TRBD1 matches 9 bases. From germline, CDR1 is MNHEY and CDR2 SMNVEV (reference sequence). The V and J ends lost 5 bases and 8 bases, in that order; junction bases with no gene match: 6. The CDR3 has 13 residues. DNA for the CDR3: TGTGCCAGCAGTCCATGGACAGGGGTCGAAGCTTTCTTT. Amino acid sequence: CASSPWTGVEAFF.

This chain uses TRBV29-1 with TRBJ1-4; TRBD1 matches at 7 bases. Germline V gives CDR1 SQVTM, CDR2 ANQGSEA. The V and J ends lost 4 bases and 7 bases, in that order; junction bases with no gene match: 6. The CDR3 is 13 residues long. The DNA of the CDR3 is TGCAGCGTTGGGGAGGGGGCAGGTGAAAAACTGTTTTTT. Protein: CSVGEGAGEKLFF. Filled out from reference TRBV29-1 and TRBJ1-4, the complete variable domain reads SAVISQKPSRDICQRGTSLTIQCQVDSQVTMMFWYRQQPGQSLTLIATANQGSEATYESGFVIDKFPISRPNLTFSTLTVSNMSPEDSSIYLCSVGEGAGEKLFFGSGTQLSVL.

This clonotype has more than one count but fewer than ten. This CDR3 is CATSRVANEQFF. In nucleotides, the CDR3 is TGTGCCACCAGCAGAGTGGCAAATGAGCAGTTCTTC. V usage is TRBV15 and J usage is TRBJ2-1, with no clear D. The CDR3 loop spans 12 amino acids. Germline values: CDR1 LNHNV, CDR2 YYDKDF (reference sequence). The V and J ends lost 1 base and 7 bases respectively, with 5 bases between them.

V usage is TRBV7-8 and J usage is TRBJ2-2, with 8 bases matching TRBD1. Germline assignment: CDR1 SGHVS and CDR2 FQNEAQ. V lost 3 bases to trimming and J lost 6 bases; unmatched junction nucleotides: 9. The length of the CDR3 is 16 residues. The CDR3 protein is CASSFDGQGWPGELFF. The DNA for the CDR3 is TGTGCCAGCAGCTTTGATGGACAGGGATGGCCCGGGGAGCTGTTTTTT.

This rearrangement joins TRBV18 to TRBJ2-1, with 8 bases that match TRBD2. This CDR3 comprises 15 residues. Trimming took 0 bases from V and 6 from J; bases not matched to a gene: 4. From germline, CDR1 is KGHSH and CDR2 LQKENI. The CDR3 nucleotides read TGTGCCAGCTCACCACCCCAGGGGACTAGCAATGAGCAGTTCTTC. Encoded protein: CASSPPQGTSNEQFF.

This clonotype was seen a handful of times. The rearrangement joins TRBV20-1 to TRBJ2-6; 8 nucleotides agree with TRBD1. Germline CDR1 and CDR2: DFQATT and SNEGSKA (reference sequence). The CDR3 spans 16 residues. The trim removed 0 bases at V and 2 bases at J, leaving 3 bases unmatched. The chain's CDR3 is CSARDPGGTGANVLTF. CDR3 DNA: TGCAGTGCTAGAGATCCAGGGGGCACTGGGGCCAACGTCCTGACTTTC.

The table lists this clonotype with many counts. The chain combines TRBV6-5 with TRBJ2-1; D gene uncertain. Per the germline V gene, CDR1 is MNHEY and CDR2 is SVGAGI. The CDR3 runs to 15 residues. Trimming stripped 3 bases from V and 5 bases from J, with 14 bases between. CDR3 loop: CASSYLMGRNNEQFF. The CDR3 DNA sequence: TGTGCCAGCAGTTATCTAATGGGCAGGAACAATGAGCAGTTCTTC.

V and J are TRBV29-1 and TRBJ2-7; 7 nucleotides line up with TRBD1. The CDR3 extends over 15 amino acids. Germline values: CDR1 SQVTM, CDR2 ANQGSEA. Losses at the gene ends were 5 bases for V and 2 bases for J; bases not matched to a gene: 12. The CDR3: CSVSPRQGLTYEQYF. The CDR3, as DNA: TGCAGCGTTTCACCTCGACAGGGCCTAACCTACGAGCAGTACTTC.

This clonotype was seen only a few times. The chain is built from TRBV11-2 and TRBJ2-3; the D gene is possibly TRBD2 (7 bases). The CDR3 loop spans 16 amino acids. Germline V gene data show CDR1 as SGHAT and CDR2 as FQNNGV. The V end lost 1 base, the J end lost 5 bases, and 16 bases lay between the germline ends. Here the CDR3 DNA reads TGTGCCAGCAGCTTAGGGTGGGGGGGCCAAGGAGATACGCAGTATTTT. Protein sequence: CASSLGWGGQGDTQYF.

The rearrangement joins TRBV9 to TRBJ2-7; tentative D call: TRBD1 (5 bases). Trimming stripped 1 base from V and 0 bases from J, with 8 bases between. CDR3 size: 14 residues. Germline V CDR1 and CDR2: SGDLS, YYNGEE. CDR3 residues: CASSVRQSSYEQYF. The CDR3 DNA sequence: TGTGCCAGCAGCGTACGACAGAGCTCCTACGAGCAGTACTTC. The whole variable domain, remainder taken from reference TRBV9 and TRBJ2-7, is DSGVTQTPKHLITATGQRVTLRCSPRSGDLSVYWYQQSLDQGLQFLIQYYNGEERAKGNILERFSAQQFPDLHSELNLSSLELGDSALYFCASSVRQSSYEQYFGPGTRLTVT.

The table lists this clonotype with many counts. The gene calls are TRBV5-1 and TRBJ2-2; D ambiguous. The CDR3 is 13 residues long. The germline V and J ends were trimmed by 0 bases and 5 bases, with 5 bases remaining between them. Germline V CDR1 and CDR2: SGHRS, YFSETQ. The DNA of the CDR3 is TGCGCCAGCAGCTTGGAAGGGACCGGGGAGCTGTTTTTT. Amino acid sequence: CASSLEGTGELFF.

The chain combines TRBV12-3 or TRBV12-4 with TRBJ1-2; D perhaps matches TRBD1 (5 bases). V lost 5 bases and J lost 1, with 23 bases in between. This CDR3 has 18 residues. The CDR3 DNA follows: TGTGCCAGCAGTCCGGGGCGGTTCCCCGTGGGATATAACTATGGCTACACCTTC. Its protein is CASSPGRFPVGYNYGYTF.

This clonotype was counted between two and nine times. V and J are TRBV19 and TRBJ1-1, with 9 bases aligning to TRBD1. Germline CDR1 is LNHDA and CDR2 is SQIVND (reference sequence). With 5 bases clipped from V and 3 bases from J, the junction kept 10 bases outside the gene matches. The length of the CDR3 is 16 residues. The CDR3 region is CASSLPGTGIDTEAFF. The CDR3 region has the DNA TGTGCCAGTAGTCTTCCCGGGACAGGGATCGACACTGAAGCTTTCTTT.

The CDR3 spells CASRQAYTEAFF. Here the CDR3 DNA reads TGCGCCAGTCGACAGGCCTACACTGAAGCTTTCTTT. The V call is TRBV5-1, the J call TRBJ1-1; D perhaps matches TRBD1 (6 bases). This CDR3 is 12 amino acids long. V lost 8 bases and J 3 bases, leaving 11 bases between the germline ends. Germline CDR1 reads SGHRS; CDR2 reads YFSETQ.

V is TRBV7-6 and J is TRBJ2-7; 8 nucleotides agree with TRBD1. Germline trimming cut 3 bases from V and 5 bases from J; bases unmatched to any gene: 3. CDR3 length: 13 amino acids. Germline CDR1 reads SGHVS; CDR2 reads FNYEAQ. The CDR3 DNA reads as TGTGCCAGCAGCTTCCAGGGGGCCCACGAGCAGTACTTC. It is translated as CASSFQGAHEQYF. Combining the CDR3 with reference TRBV7-6 and TRBJ2-7 gives the whole variable domain GAGVSQSPRYKVTKRGQDVALRCDPISGHVSLYWYRQALGQGPEFLTYFNYEAQQDKSGLPNDRFSAERPEGSISTLTIQRTEQRDSAMYRCASSFQGAHEQYFGPGTRLTVT.

The V call is TRBV4-3, the J call TRBJ2-7; no definite D call. This CDR3 has 15 amino acids. Per germline, CDR1 LGHNA and CDR2 YSLEER. Trimming took off 1 base at V and 1 base at J, with 11 bases between the two ends. The CDR3 is CASSQVKVPSYEQYF. CDR3 sequence (DNA): TGCGCCAGCAGCCAAGTAAAGGTGCCTTCCTACGAGCAGTACTTC.

The DNA of the CDR3 is TGTGCCTGGCAGTGGGTCGGGGTCTATGGCTACACCTTC. Translated: CAWQWVGVYGYTF. The chain employs TRBV30 and TRBJ1-2; no clear D. Trimming pared 5 bases from V and 4 bases from J, leaving 14 bases between. The CDR3 is 13 residues long. Germline CDR1 and CDR2: GTSNPN and SVGIG (reference sequence).

The chain combines TRBV9 with TRBJ2-5; 7 positions agree with TRBD1. CDR1 SGDLS and CDR2 YYNGEE come from the germline V gene. V was clipped by 3 bases and J by 2 bases; unmatched bases: 1. The CDR3 length is 13 residues. CDR3 amino acids: CASSEQGQETQYF. The CDR3 nucleotides are TGTGCCAGCAGCGAACAGGGGCAAGAGACCCAGTACTTC.

The chain joins TRBV5-1 to TRBJ1-1; D remains unclear. With 1 base removed from V and 3 bases from J, the gap between germline ends came to 19 bases. The CDR3 runs to 17 residues. CDR1 and CDR2 from the germline V gene are SGHRS and YFSETQ. CDR3 bases: TGCGCCAGCAGCTTGACGGCCTACGAGAGACTGGACACTGAAGCTTTCTTT. It encodes CASSLTAYERLDTEAFF.